What follows are 2 T cell receptor beta chains derived from one specimen sequenced in a study of T cells in Graves' hyperthyroidism and ophthalmopathy (dated by TCRdb to between 2017 and 2020). Library generation was performed with multiplex PCR. The sample was run on an Illumina HiSeq 2000. TCR beta CDR3 regions were amplified from RNA transcripts. For the first round of RT-PCR on the TCR CDR3, the HTBI primer set was used together with the Qiagen OneStep RT-PCR kit. The public sequencing data were trimmed at Q25 with fastp and processed into clonotypes with MiXCR by TCRdb, which kept only in-frame beta chains. Records with the same CDR3 protein are collapsed into one entry carrying the most frequent genes and DNA. This sample gives about 680,000 distinct CDR3 sequences in total; roughly a third of them show up just once. Around a third of the sample lies in the top ten. Material: blood. Every receptor here comes from a woman between 35 and 50 years old with Graves' hyperthyroidism.

There are many counts of this clonotype. The chain uses TRBV19 and TRBJ1-6; D is unresolved. The V and J ends lost 4 bases and 7 bases respectively, with 17 bases between them. Germline CDR1 and CDR2: LNHDA and SQIVND (reference sequence). The length of the CDR3 is 16 residues. In DNA, the CDR3 is TGTGCCAGTAGTAGGGAGCGGGCAGAGAAGAATTCACCCCTCCACTTT. Its translation is CASSRERAEKNSPLHF. Looking up the rest from reference TRBV19 and TRBJ1-6 gives the full variable domain: DGGITQSPKYLFRKEGQNVTLSCEQNLNHDAMYWYRQDPGQGLRLIYYSQIVNDFQKGDIAEGYSVSREKKESFPLTVTSAQKNPTAFYLCASSRERAEKNSPLHFGNGTRLTVT.

This sequence joins TRBV14 and TRBJ1-5; unclear D gene. Germline-derived CDR1 and CDR2 are SGHDN and FVKESK. The CDR3 spans 17 residues. Trimming took off 0 bases at V and 1 base at J, with 13 bases between the two ends. The CDR3 DNA follows: TGTGCCAGCAGCCAAGATCTGGGCGGGAACAGCAATCAGCCCCAGCATTTT. Its translation is CASSQDLGGNSNQPQHF. The full variable domain, rest sourced from reference TRBV14 and TRBJ1-5, is EAGVTQFPSHSVIEKGQTVTLRCDPISGHDNLYWYRRVMGKEIKFLLHFVKESKQDESGMPNNRFLAERTGGTYSTLKVQPAELEDSGVYFCASSQDLGGNSNQPQHFGDGTRLSIL.